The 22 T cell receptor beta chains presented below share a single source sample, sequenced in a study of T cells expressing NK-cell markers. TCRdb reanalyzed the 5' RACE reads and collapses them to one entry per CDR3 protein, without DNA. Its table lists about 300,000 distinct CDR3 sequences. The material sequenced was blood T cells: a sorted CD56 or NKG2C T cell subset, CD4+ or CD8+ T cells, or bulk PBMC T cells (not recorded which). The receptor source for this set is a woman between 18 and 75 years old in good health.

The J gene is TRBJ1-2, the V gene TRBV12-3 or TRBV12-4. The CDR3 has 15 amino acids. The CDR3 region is CASSFGGGVNYGYTF.

CDR3 amino acids: CASSPGDRGYGYTF. This chain links TRBV18 with TRBJ1-2; TCRdb indicates TRBD1, and absent DNA this call remains unverified. The germline CDR1 and CDR2 sequences are KGHSH and LQKENI. The CDR3 loop spans 14 amino acids.

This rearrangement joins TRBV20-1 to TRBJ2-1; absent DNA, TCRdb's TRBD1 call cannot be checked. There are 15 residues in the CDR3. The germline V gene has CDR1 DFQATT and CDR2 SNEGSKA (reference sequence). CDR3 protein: CSARDQGTGGHEQFF.

The CDR3: CASSPTALPKNEQFF. V gene TRBV28 combines with J gene TRBJ2-1; without DNA, the TCRdb call of TRBD1 cannot be checked. The germline gives CDR1 MDHEN, CDR2 SYDVKM. This CDR3 comprises 15 residues.

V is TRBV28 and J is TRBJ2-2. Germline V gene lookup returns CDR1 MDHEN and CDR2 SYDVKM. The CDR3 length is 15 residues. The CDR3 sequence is CASSLSWRNTGELFF.

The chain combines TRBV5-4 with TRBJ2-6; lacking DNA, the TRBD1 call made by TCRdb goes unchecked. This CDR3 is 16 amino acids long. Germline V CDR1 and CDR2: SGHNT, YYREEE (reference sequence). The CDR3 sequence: CASSLGASSGANVLTF.

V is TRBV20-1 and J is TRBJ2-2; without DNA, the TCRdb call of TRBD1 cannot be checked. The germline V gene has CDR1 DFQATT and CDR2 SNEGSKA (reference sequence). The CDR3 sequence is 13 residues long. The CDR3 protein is CSANQGGTGELFF.

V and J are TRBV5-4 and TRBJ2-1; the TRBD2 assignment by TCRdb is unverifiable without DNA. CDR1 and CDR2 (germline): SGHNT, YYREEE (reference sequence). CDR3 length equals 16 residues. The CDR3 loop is CASSRDSGSSYNEQFF.

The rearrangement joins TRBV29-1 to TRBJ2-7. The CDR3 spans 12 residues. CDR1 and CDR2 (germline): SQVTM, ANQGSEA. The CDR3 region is CSVKTETYEQYF.

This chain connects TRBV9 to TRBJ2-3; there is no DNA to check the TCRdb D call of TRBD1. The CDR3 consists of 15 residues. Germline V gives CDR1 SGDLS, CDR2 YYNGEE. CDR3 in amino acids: CASSVVRGPTDTQYF. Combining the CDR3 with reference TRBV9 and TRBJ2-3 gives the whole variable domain DSGVTQTPKHLITATGQRVTLRCSPRSGDLSVYWYQQSLDQGLQFLIQYYNGEERAKGNILERFSAQQFPDLHSELNLSSLELGDSALYFCASSVVRGPTDTQYFGPGTRLTVL.

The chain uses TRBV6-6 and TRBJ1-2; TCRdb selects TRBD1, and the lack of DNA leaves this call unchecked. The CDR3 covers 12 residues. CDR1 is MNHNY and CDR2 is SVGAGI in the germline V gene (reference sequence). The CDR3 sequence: CASSLQEMGYTF.

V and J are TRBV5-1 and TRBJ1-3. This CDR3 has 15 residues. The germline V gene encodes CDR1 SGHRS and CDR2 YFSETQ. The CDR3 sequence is CASSLSGNSGNTIYF.

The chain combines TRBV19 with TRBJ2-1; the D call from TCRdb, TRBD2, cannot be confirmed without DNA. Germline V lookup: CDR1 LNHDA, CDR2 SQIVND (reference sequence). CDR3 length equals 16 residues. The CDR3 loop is CASRGTSGRSYNEQFF.

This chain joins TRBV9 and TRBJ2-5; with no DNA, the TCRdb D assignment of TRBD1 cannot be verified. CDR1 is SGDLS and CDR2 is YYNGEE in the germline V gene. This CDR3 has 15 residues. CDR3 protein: CASSVAPQGGETQYF.

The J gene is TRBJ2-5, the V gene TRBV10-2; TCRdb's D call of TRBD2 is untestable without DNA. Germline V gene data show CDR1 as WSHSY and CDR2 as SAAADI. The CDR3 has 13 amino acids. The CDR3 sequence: CASTGLAGETQYF.

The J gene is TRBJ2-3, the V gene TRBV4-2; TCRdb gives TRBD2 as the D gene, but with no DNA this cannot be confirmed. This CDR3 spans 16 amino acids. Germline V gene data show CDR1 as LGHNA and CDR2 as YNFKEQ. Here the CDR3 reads CASSLWTSGITDTQYF.

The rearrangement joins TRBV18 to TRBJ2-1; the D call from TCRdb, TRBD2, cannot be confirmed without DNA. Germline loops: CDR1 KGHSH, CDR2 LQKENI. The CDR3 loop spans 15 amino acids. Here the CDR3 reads CASSQSLAFGNEQFF.

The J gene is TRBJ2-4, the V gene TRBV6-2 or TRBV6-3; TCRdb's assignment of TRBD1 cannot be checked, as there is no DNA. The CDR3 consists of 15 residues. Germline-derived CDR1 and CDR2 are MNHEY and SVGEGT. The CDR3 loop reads CASSFRALAKNIQYF.

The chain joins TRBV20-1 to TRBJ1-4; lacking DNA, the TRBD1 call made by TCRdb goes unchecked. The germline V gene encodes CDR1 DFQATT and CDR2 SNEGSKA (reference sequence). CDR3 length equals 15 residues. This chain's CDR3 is CSAAPEGGANEKLFF.

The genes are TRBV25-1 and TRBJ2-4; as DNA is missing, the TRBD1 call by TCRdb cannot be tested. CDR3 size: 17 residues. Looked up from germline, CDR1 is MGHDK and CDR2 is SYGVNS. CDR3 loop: CASSEPGTAKTKNIQYF. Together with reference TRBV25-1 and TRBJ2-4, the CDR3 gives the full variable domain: EADIYQTPRYLVIGTGKKITLECSQTMGHDKMYWYQQDPGMELHLIHYSYGVNSTEKGDLSSESTVSRIRTEHFPLTLESARPSHTSQYLCASSEPGTAKTKNIQYFGAGTRLSVL.

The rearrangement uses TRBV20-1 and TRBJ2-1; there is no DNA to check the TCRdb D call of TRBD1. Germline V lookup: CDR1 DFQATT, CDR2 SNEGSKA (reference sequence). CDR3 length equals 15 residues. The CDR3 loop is CSARDPGPSYNEQFF.

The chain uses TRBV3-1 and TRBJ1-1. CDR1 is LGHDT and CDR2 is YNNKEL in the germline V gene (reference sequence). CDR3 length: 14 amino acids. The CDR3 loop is CASSQDTGVAEAFF.